The source of this T cell receptor beta chain is a study of cytomegalovirus exposure and HLA in healthy donors. In germline, CDR1 is WNHNN, CDR2 SYGVQD (reference sequence). V shed 5 bases, J shed 5 bases, and the junction held 5 bases outside the gene matches. CDR3 length: 14 residues. Study conclusions and caveats: Several top significant clusters appeared, in a later analysis, to be linked to common viral pathogens.

In the PCR, 60 Vbeta and 13 Jbeta primers were used. TCRdb's table, derived via immunoSEQ multiplex PCR, lists solely in-frame clones and lacks some. This sample has over 95,000 clones; around three quarters occur once, and the top ten carry approximately 2%. In the case of this clone: Its antigen remains unidentified.

The sequence was collected from a human donor in good health. Sequenced material: PBMCs. The chain joins TRBV10-1 to TRBJ2-2, with 7 bases aligning to TRBD2. CDR3 coding DNA: TGCGCCAGCAGTCCCTTGCGGGGGACCGGGGAGCTGTTTTTT. Residues: CASSPLRGTGELFF.